This entry concerns a single TCR beta chain. These data are taken from a study of blood T cell repertoires in COVID-19. Across the study: Acute-phase and convalescent COVID-19 samples originated in the United States, Italy and Spain. PBMCs, B-cell-depleted T cells, or T cells were the source of the cDNA or gDNA that made up the material.

Under the authors' procedure: Reference gene primer amplification gave nucleated cell count estimates. Using immunoSEQ multiplex PCR, the repertoire was profiled, and TCRdb retains in-frame clones only, with some absent. D and trimming come from the DNA, and the V and J calls and clone size come from that table. The data show about 66,000 clones, approximately 86% seen once. J gave up 10 bases and V 6 bases, and 8 bases lay outside the gene matches. The CDR3 runs 14 residues. CDR1 and CDR2 (germline): MRHNA, SNTAGT. Sequencing input: peripheral blood. V and J are TRBV6-4 and TRBJ2-1; 11 nucleotides align to TRBD1. This TCR was recovered from a man aged 50 to 60 with active COVID-19. The CDR3 bases are TGTGCCAGCAGGAGGGACAGGGGGGTCGAGGAGCAGTTCTTC. This encodes CASRRDRGVEEQFF.